A single sample is the source of the 13 T cell receptor beta chains below, sequenced in a study of cytomegalovirus exposure and HLA in healthy donors. Use of 60 Vbeta and 13 Jbeta primers characterized the PCR. Using immunoSEQ multiplex PCR, the repertoire was profiled, and TCRdb retains in-frame clones only, with some absent. The profile covers approximately 150,000 clones, with about 70% appearing a single time and more than 4% taken by the ten largest. Material: PBMCs. All receptors derive from a man aged 55 to 69 in good health and CMV-seronegative.

The V gene is TRBV6-1, the J gene TRBJ2-3; a weak D match, TRBD2 (5 bases). From germline, CDR1 is MNHNS and CDR2 SASEGT. Trimming shortened V by 4 bases and J by 4 bases, and 18 bases separated the two germline ends. The CDR3 has 16 amino acids. The CDR3 loop reads CASSALNPEDPDTQYF. CDR3 in DNA: TGTGCCAGCAGTGCCCTAAATCCGGAGGATCCAGATACGCAGTATTTT.

The J gene is TRBJ1-4, the V gene TRBV6-1, with 10 bases that match TRBD1. CDR1 and CDR2 (germline): MNHNS, SASEGT. This CDR3 spans 17 amino acids. J gave up 5 bases and V 4 bases, and 10 bases lay outside the gene matches. CDR3 protein: CASSAPSSGQGNEKLFF. CDR3 sequence (DNA): TGTGCCAGCAGTGCTCCCTCATCGGGACAGGGGAATGAAAAACTGTTTTTT.

The chain recombines TRBV7-2 with TRBJ2-1; 8 bases match TRBD2. Unmatched junction bases numbered 5, after V lost 4 bases and J lost 9 bases. The V gene's germline CDR1 is SGHTA and CDR2 FQGNSA. There are 13 residues in the CDR3. The CDR3 is CASSSGTRAEQFF. CDR3 bases: TGTGCCAGCAGCTCCGGGACTAGAGCTGAGCAGTTCTTC.

V usage is TRBV6-1 and J usage is TRBJ2-2; D unclear. Germline loops: CDR1 MNHNS, CDR2 SASEGT. This CDR3 region has 14 residues. Trimming pared 7 bases from V and 2 bases from J, leaving 11 bases between. The CDR3 sequence is CASNFGENTGELFF. For the CDR3, the DNA is TGTGCCAGCAATTTTGGAGAAAACACCGGGGAGCTGTTTTTT.

The V gene is TRBV5-1, the J gene TRBJ2-1, with 8 bases identical to TRBD2. Germline values: CDR1 SGHRS, CDR2 YFSETQ. Unmatched junction bases numbered 9, after V lost 4 bases and J lost 6 bases. The CDR3 runs 15 residues. CDR3 amino acids: CASSPDTGLVNEQFF. The CDR3 bases are TGCGCCAGCAGCCCGGACACGGGACTAGTCAATGAGCAGTTCTTC. Using reference TRBV5-1 and TRBJ2-1 for the parts outside the CDR3, the full variable domain is KAGVTQTPRYLIKTRGQQVTLSCSPISGHRSVSWYQQTPGQGLQFLFEYFSETQRNKGNFPGRFSGRQFSNSRSEMNVSTLELGDSALYLCASSPDTGLVNEQFFGPGTRLTVL.

This clone has a handful of counts. This chain connects TRBV6-1 to TRBJ2-5; TRBD1 might be the D (6 bases). The J call may be in error: the DNA end matches TRBJ2-7 better. The CDR3 totals 13 residues. CDR1 MNHNS and CDR2 SASEGT come from the germline V gene. The CDR3 protein is CASSRDIAYEQYF. Here the CDR3 DNA reads TGTGCCAGCAGCCGGGACATAGCCTACGAGCAGTACTTC.

The chain has TRBV4-2 and TRBJ2-3; the D gene is possibly TRBD2 (5 bases). Germline V CDR1 and CDR2: LGHNA, YNFKEQ. This CDR3 region has 16 residues. V was clipped by 0 bases and J by 2 bases, with 12 bases between them. The CDR3 DNA sequence: TGTGCCAGCAGCCAAGAAATACTACGGGACACAGATACGCAGTATTTT. Translating it yields CASSQEILRDTDTQYF.

This chain joins TRBV7-6 and TRBJ2-3; D might be TRBD2 (5 bases). V dropped 0 bases and J dropped 4 bases, with 11 bases sitting between them. The V gene's germline CDR1 is SGHVS and CDR2 FNYEAQ. The CDR3 runs to 15 residues. CDR3 residues: CASSLADASSDTQYF. CDR3 in DNA: TGTGCCAGCAGCTTAGCGGATGCTAGCTCAGATACGCAGTATTTT.

This chain connects TRBV29-1 to TRBJ2-7; maybe TRBD1 (6 bases). CDR1 SQVTM and CDR2 ANQGSEA come from the germline V gene. This CDR3 is 11 amino acids long. Trimming removed 2 bases at V and 11 bases at J, with 13 bases between. Written as DNA, the CDR3 is TGCAGCGTTGAAAGGGCAGGGGTTGAGTACTTC. This gives the protein CSVERAGVEYF.

This clone has more than one count but fewer than ten. The chain couples TRBV2 to TRBJ1-5; D is unresolved. Between the trimmed V and J ends, which lost 7 bases and 0 bases, there was a span of 10 bases. Germline loops: CDR1 SNHLY, CDR2 FYNNEI. This CDR3 is built from 14 residues. In DNA, the CDR3 is TGTGCCAGCAAAGAGAGCAATAGCAATCAGCCCCAGCATTTT. Its protein product is CASKESNSNQPQHF.

The chain has TRBV7-9 and TRBJ1-6; TRBD1 might be the D (6 bases). The CDR3 consists of 16 residues. Germline CDR1 and CDR2: SEHNR and FQNEAQ (reference sequence). The ends were cut back, 4 bases at V and 6 bases at J, with 16 bases in the middle. The CDR3 DNA sequence: TGTGCCAGCAGCTCCCAACCGACAGGAATTAATTCACCCCTCCACTTT. Translated, it gives CASSSQPTGINSPLHF.

The CDR3 is CASSSYDTEAFF. DNA for the CDR3: TGTGCCAGCAGCTCTTATGACACTGAAGCTTTCTTT. V gene TRBV5-4 combines with J gene TRBJ1-1, with unresolved D. CDR3 size: 12 residues. V was trimmed by 3 bases and J by 3 bases, leaving 6 bases between them. Germline lookup yields CDR1 SGHNT and CDR2 YYREEE (reference sequence).

The rearrangement joins TRBV5-6 to TRBJ2-5, with 15 bases fitting TRBD2. Trimming took 4 bases from V and 5 from J; bases not matched to a gene: 6. The germline CDR1 and CDR2 sequences are SGHDT and YYEEEE. This CDR3 region has 16 residues. For the CDR3, the DNA is TGTGCCAGCAGCCCAGGACTAGCGGGAGGGGGGGAGACCCAGTACTTC. This codes for CASSPGLAGGGETQYF.